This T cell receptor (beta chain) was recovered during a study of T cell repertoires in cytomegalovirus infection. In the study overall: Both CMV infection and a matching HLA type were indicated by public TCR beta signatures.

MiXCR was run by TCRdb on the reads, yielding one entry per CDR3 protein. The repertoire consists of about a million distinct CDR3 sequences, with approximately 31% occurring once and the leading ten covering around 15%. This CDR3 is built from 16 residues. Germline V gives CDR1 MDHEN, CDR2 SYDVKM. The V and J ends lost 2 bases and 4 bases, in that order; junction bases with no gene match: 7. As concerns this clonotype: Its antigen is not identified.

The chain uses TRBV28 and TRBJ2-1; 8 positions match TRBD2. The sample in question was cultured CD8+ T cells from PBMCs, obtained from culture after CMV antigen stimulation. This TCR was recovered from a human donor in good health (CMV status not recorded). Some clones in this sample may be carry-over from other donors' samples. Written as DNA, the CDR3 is TGTGCCAGCAGTTTAGGGTATAGCGGGGCTTACAATGAGCAGTTCTTC. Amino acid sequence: CASSLGYSGAYNEQFF.